This T cell receptor beta chain is from a study of T cells in Graves' hyperthyroidism and ophthalmopathy. Note on this clonotype: One junction end disagrees with the germline gene, perhaps due to a read error.

The CDR3 covers 15 residues. The germline gives CDR1 PRHDT, CDR2 FYEKMQ (reference sequence). Amplified regions were TCR beta CDR3 sequences from RNA transcripts. The TCR CDR3 first-round RT-PCR relied on the HTBI primer set. TCRdb recomputed calls from the multiplex PCR reads with MiXCR, one row per CDR3 protein. The data contain around 420,000 distinct CDR3 sequences, less than 20% of them singletons. This clonotype was sampled from a young woman with Graves' hyperthyroidism. Sequencing input: blood. V is TRBV13 and J is TRBJ2-7; the D is unclear. Here the CDR3 reads CASSVGPTSSYEQYF. The CDR3 nucleotides are TGTGCCAGCAGCGTAGGTCCAACGAGCTCCTACGAGCAGTACTTC.